The 31 T cell receptor beta chains presented below share a single source sample, sequenced in a study of T cells after yellow fever vaccination. TCRdb reprocessed the 5' RACE reads via MiXCR and lists one record per CDR3 protein. This sample has approximately 160,000 distinct CDR3 sequences, with 6.2% found just once. The source material was CD4+ T cells sorted from PBMCs, sampled on the day of the first yellow fever vaccination. The origin of the receptors is a man aged 18-30 years who received the YFV17D yellow fever vaccine.

This clonotype has more than one count but fewer than ten. The chain employs TRBV12-3 or TRBV12-4 and TRBJ2-3; D uncertain. V gave up 3 bases and J gave up 3 bases, with 13 bases separating them. CDR3 length: 15 residues. The DNA of the CDR3 is TGTGCCAGCAGTTTCGACCGGACCGGAACAGATACGCAGTATTTT. Translation: CASSFDRTGTDTQYF.

The V call is TRBV9, the J call TRBJ2-3; 7 bases match TRBD2. Unmatched junction bases numbered 12, after V lost 4 bases and J lost 4 bases. The CDR3 length is 16 residues. CDR1 and CDR2 from the germline V gene are SGDLS and YYNGEE. DNA of the CDR3: TGTGCCAGCAGCCCCCGGGGGAGCGGGGCCCCAGATACGCAGTATTTT. Residues: CASSPRGSGAPDTQYF.

This rearrangement joins TRBV20-1 to TRBJ2-5; TRBD1 matches 8 bases. Germline-derived CDR1 and CDR2 are DFQATT and SNEGSKA (reference sequence). The trim removed 5 bases at V and 4 bases at J, leaving 3 bases unmatched. This CDR3 spans 12 amino acids. This chain's CDR3 is CSALRGRETQYF. The DNA for the CDR3 is TGCAGTGCTCTCAGGGGGCGAGAGACCCAGTACTTC.

This clonotype came up many times. The chain is built from TRBV5-1 and TRBJ2-7, with D unresolved. The V gene's germline CDR1 is SGHRS and CDR2 YFSETQ. The CDR3 sequence is 15 residues long. V was shortened by 2 bases and J by 2 bases, with 14 bases between the two germline ends. The CDR3 region is CASSFVGARAYEQYF. DNA for the CDR3: TGCGCCAGCAGCTTCGTAGGTGCTCGGGCCTACGAGCAGTACTTC.

CDR3 DNA sequence: TGTGCCAGCAGTTTCATTGCGGGGACTGAAGCTTTCTTT. Its protein product is CASSFIAGTEAFF. The rearrangement links TRBV12-3 or TRBV12-4 to TRBJ1-1; D gene uncertain. The CDR3 is 13 residues long. V was cut by 3 bases and J by 5 bases, with 10 bases left in between.

The rearrangement uses TRBV6-1 and TRBJ1-5, with D unclear. V lost 2 bases to trimming and J lost 13 bases, with 9 bases between them. The CDR3 is made up of 11 amino acids. Germline assignment: CDR1 MNHNS and CDR2 SASEGT. The CDR3 DNA is TGTGCCAGCAGTGAAAGGGTGTCTCAGCATTTT. Translation: CASSERVSQHF.

A few counts support this clonotype. This chain links TRBV29-1 with TRBJ2-1; 9 bases fit TRBD2. The germline gives CDR1 SQVTM, CDR2 ANQGSEA. Unmatched junction bases numbered 3, after V lost 6 bases and J lost 15 bases. This CDR3 comprises 9 residues. CDR3 protein: CSVGTSRFF. The CDR3 nucleotides are TGCAGCGTAGGGACTAGCAGGTTCTTC.

The sample holds many counts of this clonotype. V gene TRBV3-1 combines with J gene TRBJ1-6; TRBD1 matches at 8 bases. V trimming: 6 bases; J trimming: 11 bases; junction bases outside the gene matches: 6. This CDR3 is built from 13 residues. CDR1 and CDR2 (germline): LGHDT, YNNKEL (reference sequence). CDR3 sequence: CASRQGAFAPLHF. In DNA form, the CDR3 reads TGTGCCAGCAGGCAGGGGGCTTTCGCACCCCTCCACTTT.

The V and J genes are TRBV10-3 and TRBJ1-2; D may be TRBD1 (5 bases). V was pared by 11 bases and J by 7 bases, with 20 bases between. The V gene's germline CDR1 is ENHRY and CDR2 SYGVKD. CDR3 length: 13 residues. The CDR3 bases are TGTGCCTGCCAGGTCGGGCAGGGTCGTGGCTACACCTTC. Its protein is CACQVGQGRGYTF.

This clonotype was detected ten times or more. This chain links TRBV7-9 with TRBJ2-1, with D possibly being TRBD1 (5 bases). Germline V gene sequence: CDR1 SEHNR, CDR2 FQNEAQ (reference sequence). The CDR3 has 15 residues. V gave up 2 bases and J gave up 2 bases, with 10 bases separating them. This CDR3 reads CASSLQGVTYNEQFF. Here the CDR3 DNA reads TGTGCCAGCAGCTTACAGGGTGTAACCTACAATGAGCAGTTCTTC.

CDR3 region: CASSPGIGGETQYF. DNA for the CDR3: TGTGCCAGCAGCCCTGGTATAGGGGGAGAGACCCAGTACTTC. The chain links TRBV7-9 to TRBJ2-5, with D possibly being TRBD1 (6 bases). The germline V and J ends were trimmed by 5 bases and 4 bases, with 14 bases remaining between them. Germline V gene lookup returns CDR1 SEHNR and CDR2 FQNEAQ (reference sequence). There are 14 residues in the CDR3.

This clonotype was observed many times. The chain links TRBV3-1 to TRBJ1-1; no clear D. Trimming shortened V by 1 base and J by 3 bases, and 6 bases separated the two germline ends. Germline V lookup: CDR1 LGHDT, CDR2 YNNKEL (reference sequence). This CDR3 spans 13 amino acids. In DNA, the CDR3 is TGTGCCAGCAGCCAAGGCAGGCACACTGAAGCTTTCTTT. Its translation: CASSQGRHTEAFF.

J is TRBJ2-5 and V is TRBV6-5; 7 nucleotides match TRBD1. This CDR3 contains 15 residues. With V trimmed by 1 base and J by 1 base, 3 bases remained unmatched. The V gene's germline CDR1 is MNHEY and CDR2 SVGAGI. CDR3 residues: CASSYLGTVQETQYF. CDR3 in DNA: TGTGCCAGCAGTTACTTAGGGACAGTCCAAGAGACCCAGTACTTC.

This clonotype was seen at least ten times. The chain recombines TRBV5-5 with TRBJ1-1; TRBD1 might be the D (5 bases). The ends were cut back, 4 bases at V and 0 bases at J, with 7 bases in the middle. The CDR3 length is 13 residues. CDR1 is SGHKS, CDR2 YYEKEE, per germline (reference sequence). The CDR3 region is CASSIQVNTEAFF. The CDR3 DNA sequence: TGTGCCAGCAGCATACAGGTGAACACTGAAGCTTTCTTT.

This clonotype was picked up many times. This chain uses TRBV7-2 with TRBJ2-1; D may correspond to TRBD1 or TRBD2 (6 bases each). V dropped 5 bases and J dropped 7 bases, with 15 bases sitting between them. The germline V gene encodes CDR1 SGHTA and CDR2 FQGNSA. The CDR3 extends over 14 amino acids. The CDR3 sequence is CASSNMGGVNEQFF. The CDR3 DNA is TGTGCCAGCAGCAACATGGGGGGCGTGAATGAGCAGTTCTTC.

This clonotype was seen a few times. The rearrangement joins TRBV10-2 to TRBJ2-6; no definite D call. V gave up 8 bases and J gave up 0 bases, with 5 bases separating them. The CDR3 extends over 13 amino acids. The germline gives CDR1 WSHSY, CDR2 SAAADI. As DNA, the CDR3 is TGCGCCAGCGTCTCCTCTGGGGCCAACGTCCTGACTTTC. It is translated as CASVSSGANVLTF.

This clonotype was recorded at least ten times. The CDR3 nucleotides read TGTGCCAGCAGCTTTTCCCCAGGGAACACCGGGGAGCTGTTTTTT. Translation gives CASSFSPGNTGELFF. This chain uses TRBV7-2 with TRBJ2-2; unclear D gene. Per the germline V gene, CDR1 is SGHTA and CDR2 is FQGNSA. This CDR3 has 15 residues. Trimming shortened V by 3 bases and J by 1 base, and 9 bases separated the two germline ends.

In this sample, this clonotype turned up many times. In nucleotides, the CDR3 is TGTGCCAGCAGCCCGTTGGACATCACCGGGGAGCTGTTTTTT. Protein: CASSPLDITGELFF. The V and J genes are TRBV7-6 and TRBJ2-2, with D tentatively TRBD1 (5 bases). The CDR3 consists of 14 residues. The V gene's germline CDR1 is SGHVS and CDR2 FNYEAQ. V was pared by 5 bases and J by 4 bases, with 11 bases between.

This chain uses TRBV4-3 with TRBJ2-3; the D gene is possibly TRBD2 (6 bases). Trimming removed 3 bases from V and 4 bases from J, with 14 bases in between. The CDR3 is 15 residues long. The germline V gene has CDR1 LGHNA and CDR2 YSLEER. The CDR3 sequence is CASSQTGGVPDTQYF. The CDR3 DNA follows: TGCGCCAGCAGCCAGACCGGGGGAGTTCCAGATACGCAGTATTTT.

This clonotype was recorded many times. V gene TRBV12-3 or TRBV12-4 combines with J gene TRBJ2-5; 12 bases are shared with TRBD2. The trim removed 6 bases at V and 2 bases at J, leaving 4 bases unmatched. The CDR3 length is 15 residues. Here the CDR3 reads CASRFGLAGQETQYF. The CDR3 nucleotides read TGTGCCAGCAGGTTCGGACTAGCGGGGCAAGAGACCCAGTACTTC.

With regard to this clonotype: A much larger clone sits a single nucleotide away, making a read error possible. J is TRBJ2-7 and V is TRBV5-1; the D gene is possibly TRBD2 (6 bases). The CDR3 is 15 residues long. Germline assignment: CDR1 SGHRS and CDR2 YFSETQ. The V and J ends lost 4 bases and 7 bases respectively, with 21 bases between them. CDR3 in amino acids: CASSPVVTGGVEQYF. The CDR3 DNA reads TGCGCCAGCAGCCCGGTTGTGACTGGCGGGGTTGAGCAGTACTTC. The entire variable domain, with the rest obtained from reference TRBV5-1 and TRBJ2-7, is as follows: KAGVTQTPRYLIKTRGQQVTLSCSPISGHRSVSWYQQTPGQGLQFLFEYFSETQRNKGNFPGRFSGRQFSNSRSEMNVSTLELGDSALYLCASSPVVTGGVEQYFGPGTRLTVT.

This clonotype was counted many times. The chain couples TRBV7-8 to TRBJ2-7; D may be TRBD2 (5 bases). The germline gives CDR1 SGHVS, CDR2 FQNEAQ. The CDR3 has 13 amino acids. V lost 1 base and J lost 6, with 10 bases in between. The CDR3 sequence is CASSLGDGGEQYV. CDR3 nucleotides: TGTGCCAGCAGCTTAGGCGATGGAGGCGAGCAGTACGTC.

The sample holds many counts of this clonotype. This sequence joins TRBV21-1 and TRBJ1-5; the DNA was not used to check the table's D call, TRBD1. TRBV21-1 is a pseudogene locus. The CDR3 consists of 20 residues. The CDR3 bases are TGTGCCAGCAGCTCCCGGACCCGGGACGGAAGAGTTTATAGCAATCAGCCCCAGCATTTT. Translating it yields CASSSRTRDGRVYSNQPQHF.

This sequence joins TRBV11-3 and TRBJ2-3; 7 positions match TRBD1. This CDR3 region has 16 residues. With 6 bases clipped from V and 0 bases from J, the junction kept 9 bases outside the gene matches. Germline loops: CDR1 SGHNT, CDR2 YENEEA. Written as DNA, the CDR3 is TGTGCCAGCAGTTACTCGGCACAGGGGAGCACAGATACGCAGTATTTT. It is translated as CASSYSAQGSTDTQYF.

The chain combines TRBV6-1 with TRBJ1-2; D is unclear. CDR3 length: 13 amino acids. Germline V lookup: CDR1 MNHNS, CDR2 SASEGT. The V gene lost 3 bases and the J gene lost 5 bases, with 10 bases spanning the gap. The CDR3 DNA reads TGTGCCAGCAGTGATGCCGAGATTTATGGCTACACCTTC. It codes for CASSDAEIYGYTF.

The rearrangement joins TRBV23-1 to TRBJ2-6, with D uncertain. Being an ORF, TRBV23-1 has a function that is uncertain. Deletions cut 7 bases from V and 2 bases from J, with 12 bases between. This CDR3 contains 15 residues. The CDR3 bases are TGCGCCAGCATTAAGGTTCCGACTGGGGCCAACGTCCTGACTTTC. This codes for CASIKVPTGANVLTF.

Turning to this clonotype: Its ends do not fully match the called genes, so a read error is possible. The chain is built from TRBV12-3 or TRBV12-4 and TRBJ2-3; either TRBD1 or TRBD2 may fit D (6 bases each). The CDR3 contains 14 residues. CDR3 sequence reads: CASSLGGATNTQYF. CDR3 DNA sequence: TGTGCCAGCAGTTTAGGGGGGGCCACAAATACGCAGTATTTT.

This clonotype was picked up a small number of times. The gene calls are TRBV11-2 and TRBJ2-5; 7 bases agree with TRBD2. The CDR3 has 18 residues. J lost 2 bases, V lost 5 bases, and 17 bases had no gene match. Germline V gene sequence: CDR1 SGHAT, CDR2 FQNNGV. CDR3 residues: CASSPRFSSRGKQETQYF. DNA of the CDR3: TGTGCCAGCAGCCCCCGTTTCTCTTCGCGGGGGAAACAAGAGACCCAGTACTTC.

The chain employs TRBV20-1 and TRBJ2-3; 7 bases map to TRBD2. Looked up from germline, CDR1 is DFQATT and CDR2 is SNEGSKA (reference sequence). With V trimmed by 6 bases and J by 6 bases, 0 bases remained unmatched. The CDR3 is 10 residues long. Written as DNA, the CDR3 is TGCAGTGCCGGGGGGGATACGCAGTATTTT. Its translation: CSAGGDTQYF.

In its sample, this clonotype was seen many times. The J gene is TRBJ2-2, the V gene TRBV5-4; maybe TRBD2 (6 bases). Germline V gene sequence: CDR1 SGHNT, CDR2 YYREEE (reference sequence). The CDR3 has 15 amino acids. Trimming left V 4 bases short and J 0 bases short, with 10 bases between. CDR3 residues: CASSPRRANTGELFF. CDR3 DNA sequence: TGTGCCAGCAGCCCCCGGAGGGCGAACACCGGGGAGCTGTTTTTT.

This chain uses TRBV16 with TRBJ1-5; D call uncertain. The CDR3 consists of 16 residues. Trimming removed 2 bases at V and 1 base at J, with 12 bases between. Germline V lookup: CDR1 KGHSY, CDR2 FQNENV. The CDR3 here is CASSQEGRGSNQPQHF. CDR3 nucleotides: TGTGCCAGCAGCCAAGAAGGGCGGGGAAGCAATCAGCCCCAGCATTTT.